A single sample gave rise to the 14 T cell receptor beta chains below, sequenced in a study of blood T cell repertoires in COVID-19. Profiled with immunoSEQ multiplex PCR; TCRdb holds only in-frame clones, not every one. The repertoire consists of some 220,000 clones, with around 81% occurring once and the leading ten covering 9.5% to 15%. The sequencing input was peripheral blood. The receptor set was obtained from a human donor in a cohort sampled during active COVID-19.

This clone turned up a few times. The chain joins TRBV9 to TRBJ1-1; 7 bases align to TRBD1. In germline, CDR1 is SGDLS, CDR2 YYNGEE. This CDR3 is 15 amino acids long. Trimming took 3 bases from V and 1 from J; bases not matched to a gene: 6. The CDR3 loop reads CASSADTGANTEAFF. For the CDR3, the DNA is TGTGCCAGCAGCGCAGATACAGGGGCGAACACTGAAGCTTTCTTT.

This clone was picked up one time. V usage is TRBV18 and J usage is TRBJ1-1; 7 bases align to TRBD1. The CDR3 spans 14 residues. The ends lost 3 bases at V and 3 bases at J; junction bases unmatched: 4. Germline CDR1 reads KGHSH; CDR2 reads LQKENI. CDR3 sequence reads: CASSPMTGHTEAFF. The DNA for the CDR3 is TGTGCCAGCTCACCGATGACAGGGCACACTGAAGCTTTCTTT.

This rearrangement joins TRBV19 to TRBJ1-3; 7 bases are a match to TRBD1. V dropped 5 bases and J dropped 1; count of bases not matched to a gene: 8. Germline V CDR1 and CDR2: LNHDA, SQIVND (reference sequence). The CDR3 runs to 16 residues. CDR3 in DNA: TGTGCCAGTAGTCTCAGAGGGACAGCATCTGGAAACACCATATATTTT. Residues: CASSLRGTASGNTIYF.

The V gene is TRBV29-1, the J gene TRBJ2-1, with D maybe TRBD2 (5 bases). The CDR3 is 11 residues long. Trimming left V 6 bases short and J 10 bases short, with 13 bases between. The germline V gene encodes CDR1 SQVTM and CDR2 ANQGSEA. The CDR3 protein is CSVQNSGEQFF. The CDR3 coding sequence is TGCAGCGTCCAAAACTCGGGAGAGCAGTTCTTC.

This clone was seen more than once but under ten times. DNA of the CDR3: TGTGCCAGCAGGCACCCGGGACAGGCTGTCAATGAAGCTTTCTTT. Amino acids: CASRHPGQAVNEAFF. This chain joins TRBV28 and TRBJ1-1; 8 bases agree with TRBD1. J gave up 7 bases and V 6 bases, and 13 bases lay outside the gene matches. Germline lookup yields CDR1 MDHEN and CDR2 SYDVKM. The CDR3 is 15 residues long.

The chain uses TRBV12-2 and TRBJ1-6. TRBV12-2 is reported as a pseudogene. The length of the CDR3 is 17 residues. The CDR3 reads CASRHKGGGTKSSPLHF. The CDR3 coding sequence is TGTGCAAGTCGCCACAAAGGGGGGGGCACGAAAAGTTCACCCCTCCACTTT.

J is TRBJ2-7 and V is TRBV5-1; 12 bases are a match to TRBD2. The CDR3 is 15 residues long. From germline, CDR1 is SGHRS and CDR2 YFSETQ. V was pared by 2 bases and J by 6 bases, with 6 bases of the junction left unmatched. For the CDR3, the DNA is TGCGCCAGCAGCTTAGAGACTAGCGGGAGCGGCGAGCAGTACTTC. It is translated as CASSLETSGSGEQYF. Looking up the rest from reference TRBV5-1 and TRBJ2-7 gives the full variable domain: KAGVTQTPRYLIKTRGQQVTLSCSPISGHRSVSWYQQTPGQGLQFLFEYFSETQRNKGNFPGRFSGRQFSNSRSEMNVSTLELGDSALYLCASSLETSGSGEQYFGPGTRLTVT.

The chain combines TRBV21-1 with TRBJ1-2; the table's D call TRBD1 went unverified against the DNA. TRBV21-1 counts as a pseudogene. This CDR3 region has 20 residues. In DNA form, the CDR3 reads TGTGCCAGCAGCAAGATTACCGGGACAGCTCTCCTTCCAGCTAACTATGGCTACACCTTC. The encoded protein is CASSKITGTALLPANYGYTF.

The J gene is TRBJ1-1, the V gene TRBV5-1; D is uncertain. Germline V gene sequence: CDR1 SGHRS, CDR2 YFSETQ. V lost 0 bases to trimming and J lost 5 bases, with 11 bases between them. There are 14 residues in the CDR3. CDR3 nucleotide sequence: TGCGCCAGCAGCTTGGATCGGGTGAGGACTGAAGCTTTCTTT. Translation: CASSLDRVRTEAFF.

There are a few counts of this clone. The chain recombines TRBV7-8 with TRBJ2-1; the match to TRBD2 covers 9 bases. J gave up 9 bases and V 2 bases, and 8 bases lay outside the gene matches. This CDR3 has 15 residues. From germline, CDR1 is SGHVS and CDR2 FQNEAQ. CDR3 amino acids: CASSLTAGGQSEQFF. The DNA for the CDR3 is TGTGCCAGCAGCTTAACAGCGGGAGGCCAGAGTGAGCAGTTCTTC.

The chain combines TRBV6-5 with TRBJ2-5; perhaps TRBD2 as D (7 bases). V was pared by 6 bases and J by 4 bases, with 12 bases between. Germline-derived CDR1 and CDR2 are MNHEY and SVGAGI. CDR3 length: 13 residues. DNA of the CDR3: TGTGCCAGCAGACGGGGGGCTGGAGAGACCCAGTACTTC. This gives the protein CASRRGAGETQYF.

The rearrangement uses TRBV28 and TRBJ2-3; 14 nucleotides line up with TRBD2. V lost 5 bases and J lost 7; bases outside the gene matches: 8. CDR3 length equals 16 residues. Germline CDR1 MDHEN, CDR2 SYDVKM. The CDR3 sequence: CASSDSGTSGRYTQYF. Here the CDR3 DNA reads TGTGCCAGCAGTGACTCCGGGACTAGCGGGAGATATACGCAGTATTTT.

The rearrangement joins TRBV5-1 to TRBJ2-7; TRBD1 might be the D (6 bases). The CDR3 covers 12 residues. The V and J ends lost 8 bases and 2 bases respectively, with 11 bases between them. Germline V gene sequence: CDR1 SGHRS, CDR2 YFSETQ. CDR3 amino acids: CASSQGTYEQYF. Written as DNA, the CDR3 is TGCGCCAGTTCACAGGGCACCTACGAGCAGTACTTC.

This clone has a single count. This chain connects TRBV30 to TRBJ2-1; the match to TRBD1 covers 7 bases. The CDR3 extends over 18 amino acids. V lost 2 bases to trimming and J lost 0 bases; unmatched junction nucleotides: 13. Per the germline V gene, CDR1 is GTSNPN and CDR2 is SVGIG (reference sequence). CDR3 sequence (DNA): TGTGCCTGGAGTCCTGCTCGGGACAGCCGCTTCTCCTACAATGAGCAGTTCTTC. Residues: CAWSPARDSRFSYNEQFF.